This record looks at one TCR beta chain sequence and its context. The record originates from a study of cytomegalovirus exposure and HLA in healthy donors. PCR primers comprised 60 Vbeta and 13 Jbeta primers. The table came from immunoSEQ multiplex PCR; TCRdb's copy has only in-frame clones and leaves some out. The table has roughly 63,000 clones, more than 60% seen once. Trimming removed 1 base at V and 4 bases at J, with 6 bases between. Germline CDR1 reads SGHRS; CDR2 reads YFSETQ. The CDR3 length is 13 residues. V gene TRBV5-1 combines with J gene TRBJ2-1; no clear D. Sequencing was done on a sample of PBMCs. The receptor's source is a woman aged 40-49 years in good health and CMV-seropositive. CDR3 sequence (DNA): TGCGCCAGCAGCTTGCACAGTTACAATGAGCAGTTCTTC. This sequence encodes CASSLHSYNEQFF.